The T cell receptor beta chain described here comes from a study of blood T cell repertoires in COVID-19. Assay: immunoSEQ multiplex PCR; the TCRdb copy retains only in-frame clones and omits some. The sample yields about 68,000 clones, just over 85% seen once. The V end lost 8 bases, the J end lost 4 bases, and 14 bases lay between the germline ends. The CDR3 has 13 amino acids. From germline, CDR1 is MDHEN and CDR2 SYDVKM. Sequenced: peripheral blood. The chain has TRBV28 and TRBJ2-5; a weak D match, TRBD2 (5 bases). The TCR was taken from a woman aged 60-70 years with acute or convalescent COVID-19. The DNA for the CDR3 is TGTGCCAGCGGTCCCCGGGCGGGAGAGACCCAGTACTTC. Encoded protein: CASGPRAGETQYF.